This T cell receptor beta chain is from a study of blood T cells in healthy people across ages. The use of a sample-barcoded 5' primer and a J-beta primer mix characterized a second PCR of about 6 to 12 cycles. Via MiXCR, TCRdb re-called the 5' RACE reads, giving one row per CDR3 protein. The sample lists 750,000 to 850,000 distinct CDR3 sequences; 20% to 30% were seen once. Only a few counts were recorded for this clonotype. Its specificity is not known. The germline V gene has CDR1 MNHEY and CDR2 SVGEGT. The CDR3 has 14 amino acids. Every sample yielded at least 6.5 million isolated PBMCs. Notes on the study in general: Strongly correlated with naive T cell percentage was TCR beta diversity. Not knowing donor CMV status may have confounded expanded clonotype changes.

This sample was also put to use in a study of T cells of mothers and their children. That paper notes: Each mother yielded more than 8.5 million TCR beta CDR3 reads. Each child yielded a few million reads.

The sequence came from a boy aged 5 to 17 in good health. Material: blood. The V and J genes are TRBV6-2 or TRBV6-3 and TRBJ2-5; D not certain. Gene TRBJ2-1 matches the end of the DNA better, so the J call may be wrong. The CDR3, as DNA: TGTGCCAGCAGCTCCCAATCCGATCTGCGGAAGCAGTTCTTC. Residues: CASSSQSDLRKQFF.